Listed here is a single TCR beta chain. This CDR3 has 17 amino acids. The V gene end was trimmed by 3 bases and the J gene end by 8 bases; junction bases not matched to a gene: 10. CDR1 KGHSH and CDR2 LQKENI come from the germline V gene. This entry comes from a study of early T cells in non-severe SARS-CoV-2 infection. Individual cDNA molecules received unique molecular identifiers during library preparation. TCRdb fed the 5' RACE reads into MiXCR, producing one record per CDR3 protein. The data show 40,000 or so distinct CDR3 sequences, with around a tenth seen just once and roughly 22% held by the top ten.

Sequencing was carried out using whole blood. The rearrangement uses TRBV18 and TRBJ2-1, with 13 positions matching TRBD2. This clonotype was sampled from an adult who was a healthcare worker with PCR-confirmed SARS-CoV-2 infection or an uninfected control (not recorded which). CDR3 residues: CASSPRDGTSGTYEQFF. CDR3 in DNA: TGTGCCAGCTCACCCCGCGATGGGACTAGCGGGACCTATGAGCAGTTCTTC. The full variable domain, its missing parts supplied by reference TRBV18 and TRBJ2-1, is NAGVMQNPRHLVRRRGQEARLRCSPMKGHSHVYWYRQLPEEGLKFMVYLQKENIIDESGMPKERFSAEFPKEGPSILRIQQVVRGDSAAYFCASSPRDGTSGTYEQFFGPGTRLTVL.